One and the same sample provided the 25 T cell receptor beta chains below, sequenced in a study of sequential checkpoint blockade in melanoma. TCRdb's copy holds only in-frame clones and misses some; the assay was immunoSEQ multiplex PCR. The table lists 13,000 or so clones, about 65% of them singletons. Stated treatment: randomized to nivolumab then ipilimumab (arm A) or the reverse (arm B). Here the sequenced sample was CD8+ T cells sorted from blood (inferred from file names), taken from a patient given nivolumab and ipilimumab in sequence. These receptors were obtained from a human donor with melanoma.

This clone was seen more than once but under ten times. The J gene is TRBJ1-4, the V gene TRBV21-1. TRBV21-1 is a pseudogene. This CDR3 spans 18 amino acids. CDR3 DNA sequence: TGTGCCAGCAGCAAAGCGGTTGGGGAGGGTTTCGTTCCCGAAAAACTGTTTTTT. Its translation is CASSKAVGEGFVPEKLFF.

The V call is TRBV4-1, the J call TRBJ2-5; 12 nucleotides align to TRBD2. The CDR3 totals 16 residues. Germline V CDR1 and CDR2: MGHRA, YSYEKL. V was clipped by 6 bases and J by 0 bases; unmatched bases: 5. This chain's CDR3 is CASSVRLAGDQETQYF. CDR3 coding DNA: TGCGCCAGCAGTGTTCGACTAGCGGGGGACCAAGAGACCCAGTACTTC.

This chain uses TRBV19 with TRBJ1-5; no clear D gene. The CDR3 spans 13 residues. V lost 5 bases and J 6 bases, leaving 11 bases between the germline ends. Germline assignment: CDR1 LNHDA and CDR2 SQIVND (reference sequence). The CDR3: CASSVAEGQPQHF. In DNA form, the CDR3 reads TGTGCCAGTAGTGTTGCCGAGGGTCAGCCCCAGCATTTT.

The chain has TRBV7-9 and TRBJ2-1, with D possibly being TRBD1 (6 bases). Germline lookup yields CDR1 SEHNR and CDR2 FQNEAQ (reference sequence). Trimming took off 6 bases at V and 5 bases at J, with 23 bases between the two ends. CDR3 size: 17 residues. CDR3 DNA: TGTGCCAGCAGGCCAATACAAAGGGGGTCTTTCGACAATGAGCAGTTCTTC. Encoded protein: CASRPIQRGSFDNEQFF.

The V gene is TRBV4-1, the J gene TRBJ2-1, with a weak D call TRBD2 (5 bases). The CDR3 has 16 residues. With 2 bases removed from V and 9 bases from J, the gap between germline ends came to 20 bases. Germline CDR1 is MGHRA and CDR2 is YSYEKL. Here the CDR3 reads CASSQKELGAPSEQFF. The CDR3 nucleotides are TGCGCCAGCAGCCAAAAGGAACTAGGAGCGCCCAGTGAGCAGTTCTTC.

The chain is built from TRBV7-9 and TRBJ1-1; weak D call: TRBD1 (6 bases). The V gene lost 4 bases and the J gene lost 1 base, with 10 bases spanning the gap. In germline, CDR1 is SEHNR, CDR2 FQNEAQ (reference sequence). This CDR3 is 14 amino acids long. The CDR3: CASSYGQQNTEAFF. CDR3 nucleotides: TGTGCCAGCAGCTACGGACAGCAGAACACTGAAGCTTTCTTT.

The chain uses TRBV28 and TRBJ2-3; 12 bases align to TRBD2. Germline V CDR1 and CDR2: MDHEN, SYDVKM. The CDR3 is made up of 17 amino acids. J was trimmed by 3 bases and V by 6 bases; bases with no gene match: 10. The DNA of the CDR3 is TGTGCCAGCAGCGTCCGACTAGCGGGAGTTGGTACAGATACGCAGTATTTT. Its protein product is CASSVRLAGVGTDTQYF.

The rearrangement uses TRBV11-1 and TRBJ2-5, with D possibly being TRBD1 (5 bases). The V end was cut by 1 base, the J end by 2 bases, with 8 bases between. This CDR3 has 14 amino acids. From germline, CDR1 is SGHAT and CDR2 FQDESV (reference sequence). CDR3 in amino acids: CASSLEGPQETQYF. As DNA, the CDR3 is TGTGCCAGCAGCTTAGAGGGGCCTCAAGAGACCCAGTACTTC.

The V gene is TRBV20-1, the J gene TRBJ1-3; D is possibly TRBD1 (5 bases). The CDR3 totals 11 residues. The germline CDR1 and CDR2 sequences are DFQATT and SNEGSKA (reference sequence). The V end was cut by 6 bases, the J end by 7 bases, with 10 bases between. The CDR3 region has the DNA TGCAGTGCCCGGGGGGGGAACACCATATATTTT. This translates into CSARGGNTIYF.

This chain connects TRBV11-2 to TRBJ1-1; D remains unclear. The CDR3 consists of 13 residues. Germline CDR1 is SGHAT and CDR2 is FQNNGV. Trimming left V 4 bases short and J 6 bases short, with 12 bases between. In DNA, the CDR3 is TGTGCCAGCAGCTCCACGCTGGGCCCTGAAGCTTTCTTT. This codes for CASSSTLGPEAFF.

The DNA of the CDR3 is TGTGCCAGCAGCCAAGGGGGCAGATACGAGCAGTACTTC. Its protein product is CASSQGGRYEQYF. V and J are TRBV5-3 and TRBJ2-7; 7 bases fit TRBD1. TRBV5-3 is flagged as an ORF with uncertain function. The CDR3 contains 13 residues. The junction had 9 bases not matched to a gene; V was cut back by 8 bases and J by 4 bases.

The rearrangement uses TRBV5-6 and TRBJ1-6; perhaps TRBD1 as D (6 bases). The CDR3 consists of 14 residues. The V end was cut by 2 bases, the J end by 7 bases, with 10 bases between. In germline, CDR1 is SGHDT, CDR2 YYEEEE. The CDR3 loop reads CASSLQGWNSPLHF. CDR3 coding DNA: TGTGCCAGCAGCTTACAGGGTTGGAATTCACCCCTCCACTTT.

Here the CDR3 reads CASNYGGENTEAFF. In DNA form, the CDR3 reads TGTGCCAGCAACTACGGGGGGGAAAACACTGAAGCTTTCTTT. V usage is TRBV7-8 and J usage is TRBJ1-1, with D possibly matching TRBD1 (5 bases). In germline, CDR1 is SGHVS, CDR2 FQNEAQ. CDR3 length equals 14 residues. Trimming removed 7 bases from V and 2 bases from J, with 14 bases in between.

The CDR3 DNA is TGTGCCAGCAGCTCGGACACCGGGGAGCTGTTTTTT. It encodes CASSSDTGELFF. The chain joins TRBV11-3 to TRBJ2-2, with D uncertain. Germline loops: CDR1 SGHNT, CDR2 YENEEA. V lost 4 bases and J lost 3, with 3 bases in between. The CDR3 runs 12 residues.

For the CDR3, the DNA is TGTGCCAGCAGAATTGACAGGAACACTGAAGCTTTCTTT. Translation: CASRIDRNTEAFF. The chain is built from TRBV6-1 and TRBJ1-1; D is possibly TRBD1 (5 bases). Germline CDR1 and CDR2: MNHNS and SASEGT. The CDR3 totals 13 residues. V was cut by 6 bases and J by 1 base, with 9 bases left in between.

In the case of this clone: Other DNA sequences in this specimen translate into the identical CDR3. The chain joins TRBV5-1 to TRBJ1-5; the D gene is possibly TRBD1 (5 bases). V lost 0 bases and J lost 1, with 8 bases in between. CDR1 SGHRS and CDR2 YFSETQ come from the germline V gene. The CDR3 spans 15 residues. DNA for the CDR3: TGCGCCAGCAGCTTGGGGCAGGGAAGCAATCAGCCCCAGCATTTT. Its protein is CASSLGQGSNQPQHF.

This clone has only a few counts. The V and J genes are TRBV4-3 and TRBJ2-5, with D perhaps matching TRBD1 (5 bases). The CDR3 is 15 amino acids. CDR1 LGHNA and CDR2 YSLEER come from the germline V gene. V was pared by 0 bases and J by 0 bases, with 8 bases between. The CDR3 here is CASSQDTGDQETQYF. The DNA for the CDR3 is TGCGCCAGCAGCCAAGATACAGGTGACCAAGAGACCCAGTACTTC.

The rearrangement uses TRBV7-4 and TRBJ2-1; 9 bases agree with TRBD2. The length of the CDR3 is 16 residues. V was clipped by 2 bases and J by 9 bases; unmatched bases: 11. The germline CDR1 and CDR2 sequences are SGHVT and SQSDAQ. CDR3 nucleotide sequence: TGTGCCAGCAGCTTAACGGGCGGGGGGGCTGTAGGTGAGCAGTTCTTC. Translation gives CASSLTGGGAVGEQFF. The variable domain in full, with the rest retrieved from reference TRBV7-4 and TRBJ2-1, is GAGVSQSPRYKVAKRGRDVALRCDSISGHVTLYWYRQTLGQGSEVLTYSQSDAQRDKSGRPSGRFSAERPERSVSTLKIQRTEQGDSAVYLCASSLTGGGAVGEQFFGPGTRLTVL.

This clone was found a few times. The chain's CDR3 is CAWLKTSGTETQYF. The CDR3 region has the DNA TGTGCCTGGCTGAAGACTAGCGGGACGGAGACCCAGTACTTC. The chain links TRBV30 to TRBJ2-5; 11 positions agree with TRBD2. The germline gives CDR1 GTSNPN, CDR2 SVGIG (reference sequence). The CDR3 is made up of 14 amino acids. Unmatched junction bases numbered 7, after V lost 5 bases and J lost 5 bases.

This clone was counted between two and nine times. The chain is built from TRBV4-2 and TRBJ2-1, with 8 bases fitting TRBD2. Germline V CDR1 and CDR2: LGHNA, YNFKEQ. This CDR3 comprises 13 residues. The V gene end was trimmed by 5 bases and the J gene end by 8 bases; junction bases not matched to a gene: 5. As DNA, the CDR3 is TGTGCCAGCAGCTACAGCGGGAGATATGAGCAGTTCTTC. This encodes CASSYSGRYEQFF.

This chain joins TRBV7-7 and TRBJ2-5; D uncertain. The V gene lost 2 bases and the J gene lost 7 bases, with 11 bases spanning the gap. Per the germline V gene, CDR1 is SSHAT and CDR2 is FNYEAQ (reference sequence). This CDR3 region has 13 residues. CDR3 sequence reads: CASSLLAPGTQYF. DNA of the CDR3: TGTGCCAGCAGCTTATTGGCCCCAGGGACCCAGTACTTC.

The rearrangement links TRBV7-8 to TRBJ1-2; unclear D gene. In germline, CDR1 is SGHVS, CDR2 FQNEAQ. V lost 5 bases and J 6 bases, leaving 22 bases between the germline ends. The CDR3 is made up of 16 amino acids. CDR3 coding DNA: TGTGCCAGCAGCCCCGCGGTACTTCCAATACCTCATGGCTACACCTTC. Protein sequence: CASSPAVLPIPHGYTF. The full variable domain, its missing parts supplied by reference TRBV7-8 and TRBJ1-2, is GAGVSQSPRYKVAKRGQDVALRCDPISGHVSLFWYQQALGQGPEFLTYFQNEAQLDKSGLPSDRFFAERPEGSVSTLKIQRTQQEDSAVYLCASSPAVLPIPHGYTFGSGTRLTVV.

On this clone itself: A read error may produce the germline difference seen at one junction end. This chain links TRBV6-5 with TRBJ2-7; possibly TRBD1 for D (5 bases). CDR3 length: 13 amino acids. The germline CDR1 and CDR2 sequences are MNHEY and SVGAGI. CDR3 nucleotides: TGTGCCAGCAGTGGGCAGGGCGCCTACGAGCAGTGCTTC. Its protein is CASSGQGAYEQCF.

The chain links TRBV6-6 to TRBJ2-7, with 10 bases identical to TRBD1. Germline lookup yields CDR1 MNHNY and CDR2 SVGAGI (reference sequence). The V and J ends lost 0 bases and 3 bases, in that order; junction bases with no gene match: 5. The CDR3 is 16 amino acids. CDR3 DNA sequence: TGTGCCAGCAGTTACTCCCGGGACAGGGGAGGCTACGAGCAGTACTTC. Protein product: CASSYSRDRGGYEQYF.

This clone showed up just a few times. The rearrangement uses TRBV5-4 and TRBJ2-2; tentatively, D is TRBD2 (7 bases). Trimming stripped 0 bases from V and 0 bases from J, with 12 bases between. CDR3 size: 17 residues. The V gene's germline CDR1 is SGHNT and CDR2 YYREEE (reference sequence). Written as DNA, the CDR3 is TGTGCCAGCAGCTTGGCCATCGGGGGGCCGAACACCGGGGAGCTGTTTTTT. Its protein is CASSLAIGGPNTGELFF.